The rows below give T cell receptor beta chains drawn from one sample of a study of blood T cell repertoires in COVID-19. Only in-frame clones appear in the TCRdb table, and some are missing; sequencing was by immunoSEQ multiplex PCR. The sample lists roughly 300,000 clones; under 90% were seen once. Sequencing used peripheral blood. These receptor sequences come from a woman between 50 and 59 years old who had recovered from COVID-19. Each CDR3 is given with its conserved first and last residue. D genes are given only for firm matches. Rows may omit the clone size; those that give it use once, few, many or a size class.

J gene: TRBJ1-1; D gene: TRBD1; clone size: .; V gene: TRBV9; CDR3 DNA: TGTGCCAGCAGCCTAGTAGAGACAGGGATTGGAACTGAAGCTTTCTTT; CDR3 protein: CASSLVETGIGTEAFF
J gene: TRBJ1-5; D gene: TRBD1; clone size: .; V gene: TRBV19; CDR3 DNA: TGTGCCAGTAGTATAGATGGCAGGGGGCCGTATAGCAATCAGCCCCAGCATTTT; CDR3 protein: CASSIDGRGPYSNQPQHF
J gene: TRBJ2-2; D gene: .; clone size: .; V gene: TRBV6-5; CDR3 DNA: TGTGCCAGCAGCCCCGGGGGGAACACCGGGGAGCTGTTTTTT; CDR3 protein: CASSPGGNTGELFF
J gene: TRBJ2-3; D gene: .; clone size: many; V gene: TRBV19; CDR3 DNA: TGTGCCAGTAGTATGATCGGGACTTCTTTCACAGATACGCAGTATTTT; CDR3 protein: CASSMIGTSFTDTQYF
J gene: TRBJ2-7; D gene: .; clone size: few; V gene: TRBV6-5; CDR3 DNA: TGTGCCAGCAGCGGAGGGACAGCGTGGAAGGGAGAGCAGTACTTC; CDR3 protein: CASSGGTAWKGEQYF
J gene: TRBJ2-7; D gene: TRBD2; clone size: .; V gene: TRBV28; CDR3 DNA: TGTGCCAGTCGAAGCGGGAGGGTGCGGGAGCAGTACTTC; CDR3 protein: CASRSGRVREQYF
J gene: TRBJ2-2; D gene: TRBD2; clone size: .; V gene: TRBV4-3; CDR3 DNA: TGCGCCAGCAGCCAAGATTGGCTAGCGGGAGGGCACGCCGGGGAGCTGTTTTTT; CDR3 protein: CASSQDWLAGGHAGELFF
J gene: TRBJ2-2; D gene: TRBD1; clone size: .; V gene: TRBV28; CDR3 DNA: TGTGCCAGCAGTTTTCCTCACGACAGGGCGAACACCGGGGAGCTGTTTTTT; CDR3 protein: CASSFPHDRANTGELFF
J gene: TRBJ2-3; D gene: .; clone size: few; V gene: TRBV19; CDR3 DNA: TGTGCCAGTAGTCAAAGCGAGGGTACGCAGTATTTT; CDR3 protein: CASSQSEGTQYF
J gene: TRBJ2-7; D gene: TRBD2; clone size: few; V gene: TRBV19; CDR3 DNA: TGTGCCAGTAGTCCGGGACTAGGCGAGCAGTACTTC; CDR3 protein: CASSPGLGEQYF
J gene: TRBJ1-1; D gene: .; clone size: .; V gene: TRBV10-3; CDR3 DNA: TGTGCCATCACCGAGAGGGAGGATAACACTGAAGCTTTCTTT; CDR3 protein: CAITEREDNTEAFF
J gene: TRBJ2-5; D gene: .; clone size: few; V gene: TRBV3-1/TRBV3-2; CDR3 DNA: TGTGCCAGCAGCCAAGGGGACTGGGAAGGGACCCAGTACTTC; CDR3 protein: CASSQGDWEGTQYF
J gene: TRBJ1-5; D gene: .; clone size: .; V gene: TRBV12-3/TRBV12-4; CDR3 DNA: TGTGCCAGCAGCCTTGAGAACAATCAGCCCCAGCATTTT; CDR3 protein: CASSLENNQPQHF
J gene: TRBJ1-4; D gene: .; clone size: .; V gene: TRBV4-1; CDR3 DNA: TGCGCCAGCAGCCCGTATAACAGGGATCCTAATGAAAAACTGTTTTTT; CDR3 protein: CASSPYNRDPNEKLFF
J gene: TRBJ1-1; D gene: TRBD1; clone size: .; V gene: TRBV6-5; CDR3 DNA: TGTGCCAGCAGACAGGGGGACACTGAAGCTTTCTTT; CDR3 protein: CASRQGDTEAFF
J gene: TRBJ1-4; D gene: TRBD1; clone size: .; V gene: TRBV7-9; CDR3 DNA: TGTGCCAGCAGCCCTGACAGGGGAGGTGAAAAACTGTTTTTT; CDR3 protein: CASSPDRGGEKLFF
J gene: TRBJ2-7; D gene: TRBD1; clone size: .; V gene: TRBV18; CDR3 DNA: TGTGCCAGCTCACTTTCAGGGGGAAGGAATTTAGGGCAGTACTTC; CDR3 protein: CASSLSGGRNLGQYF
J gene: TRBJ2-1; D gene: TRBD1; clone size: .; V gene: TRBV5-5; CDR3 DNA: TGTGCCAGCAGCTCGCACAGGGGGCACTTCTCCTACAATGAGCAGTTCTTC; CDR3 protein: CASSSHRGHFSYNEQFF
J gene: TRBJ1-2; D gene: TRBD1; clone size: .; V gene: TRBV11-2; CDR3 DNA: TGTGCCAGCAGCTCACCCCAGGGGGCAACCATATCAGCTAACTATGGCTACACCTTC; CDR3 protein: CASSSPQGATISANYGYTF
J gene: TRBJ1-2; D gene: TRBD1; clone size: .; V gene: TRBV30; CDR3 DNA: TGTGCGTTCGGCAGGGGGCGCGTGGGCTATGGCTACACCTTC; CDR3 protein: CAFGRGRVGYGYTF
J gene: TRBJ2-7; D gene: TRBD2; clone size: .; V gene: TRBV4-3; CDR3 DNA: TGCGCCAGCAGCCTCGGACTAGCGGAAACCTACGAGCAGTACTTC; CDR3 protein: CASSLGLAETYEQYF
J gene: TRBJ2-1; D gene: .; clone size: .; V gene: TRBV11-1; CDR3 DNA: TGTGCCAGCAGTCCAGGGATCTGGCAGTTCTTC; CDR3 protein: CASSPGIWQFF
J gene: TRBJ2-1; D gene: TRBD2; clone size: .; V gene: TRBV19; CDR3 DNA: TGTGCCAGTAGTGGCGGGGGTTTAACGGTCAATGAGCAGTTCTTC; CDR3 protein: CASSGGGLTVNEQFF
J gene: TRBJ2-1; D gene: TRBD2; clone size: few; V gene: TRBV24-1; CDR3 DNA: TGTGCCATCTCCCTGGCTAGCGGGAGTATAGATGAGCAGTTCTTC; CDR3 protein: CAISLASGSIDEQFF
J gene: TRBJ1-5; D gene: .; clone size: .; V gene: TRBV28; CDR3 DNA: TGTGCCAGCAGTTCCCCCGGGGGATACAATCAGCCCCAGCATTTT; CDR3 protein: CASSSPGGYNQPQHF
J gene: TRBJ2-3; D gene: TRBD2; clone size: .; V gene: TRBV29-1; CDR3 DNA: TGCAGCGTTGATTTAGCGGGGGGGCCTGATACGCAGTATTTT; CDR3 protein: CSVDLAGGPDTQYF
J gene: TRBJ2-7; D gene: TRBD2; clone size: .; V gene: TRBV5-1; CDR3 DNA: TGCGCCAGCAGCTTTGGGACTAGCGTTACGAGGGGCACCTACGAGCAGTACTTC; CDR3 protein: CASSFGTSVTRGTYEQYF
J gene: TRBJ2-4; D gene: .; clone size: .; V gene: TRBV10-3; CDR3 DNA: TGTGCCATACCGGGACTAGCCAAAAACATTCAGTACTTC; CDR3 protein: CAIPGLAKNIQYF